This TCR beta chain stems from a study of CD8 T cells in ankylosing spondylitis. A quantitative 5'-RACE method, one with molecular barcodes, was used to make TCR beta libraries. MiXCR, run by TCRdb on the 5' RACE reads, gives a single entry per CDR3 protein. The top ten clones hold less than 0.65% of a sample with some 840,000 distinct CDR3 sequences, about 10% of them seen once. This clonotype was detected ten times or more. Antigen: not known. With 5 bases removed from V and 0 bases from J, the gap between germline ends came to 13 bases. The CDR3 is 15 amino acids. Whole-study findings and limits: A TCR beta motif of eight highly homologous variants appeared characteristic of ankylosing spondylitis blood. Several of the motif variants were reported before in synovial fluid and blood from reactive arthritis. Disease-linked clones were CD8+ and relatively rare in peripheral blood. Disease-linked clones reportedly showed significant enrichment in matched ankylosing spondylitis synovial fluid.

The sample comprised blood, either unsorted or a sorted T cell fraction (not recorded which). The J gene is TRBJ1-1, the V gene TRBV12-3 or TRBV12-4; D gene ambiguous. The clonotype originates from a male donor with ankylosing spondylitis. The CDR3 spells CASSPLRAVNTEAFF. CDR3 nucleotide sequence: TGTGCCAGCAGTCCACTCCGGGCGGTGAACACTGAAGCTTTCTTT.